The 8 T cell receptor beta chains below all came from one sample that was sequenced in a study of blood T cell repertoires in COVID-19. This table comes from immunoSEQ multiplex PCR, and its TCRdb copy is limited to in-frame clones, with some not included. The table lists roughly 45,000 clones, around 90% of them singletons. The sequencing sample was made of peripheral blood. The receptors derive from a man between 60 and 75 years old with active COVID-19.

The rearrangement uses TRBV3-1 (or the pseudogene TRBV3-2) and TRBJ2-1; 12 bases agree with TRBD2. The CDR3 is 17 residues long. V was pared by 0 bases and J by 2 bases, with 2 bases of the junction left unmatched. From germline, CDR1 is LGHDT and CDR2 YNNKEL (reference sequence). The CDR3 sequence is CASSQDWTSGTYNEQFF. CDR3 nucleotide sequence: TGTGCCAGCAGCCAAGATTGGACTAGCGGGACCTACAATGAGCAGTTCTTC.

V usage is TRBV10-3 and J usage is TRBJ1-1, with TRBD1 matching over 7 bases. CDR3 length: 13 residues. Per germline, CDR1 ENHRY and CDR2 SYGVKD. With V trimmed by 6 bases and J by 3 bases, 4 bases remained unmatched. The CDR3 DNA reads TGTGCCATCAGGGTACAGGGGTACACTGAAGCTTTCTTT. Protein sequence: CAIRVQGYTEAFF.

The chain links TRBV2 to TRBJ1-4; 8 nucleotides align to TRBD1. J gave up 12 bases and V 6 bases, and 9 bases lay outside the gene matches. Germline CDR1 reads SNHLY; CDR2 reads FYNNEI. This CDR3 region has 13 residues. This chain's CDR3 is CASSRTGTQELFF. CDR3 sequence (DNA): TGTGCCAGCAGCCGGACAGGGACGCAAGAACTGTTTTTT. Using reference TRBV2 and TRBJ1-4 for the parts outside the CDR3, the full variable domain is EPEVTQTPSHQVTQMGQEVILRCVPISNHLYFYWYRQILGQKVEFLVSFYNNEISEKSEIFDDQFSVERPDGSNFTLKIRSTKLEDSAMYFCASSRTGTQELFFGSGTQLSVL.

The chain carries TRBV5-1 and TRBJ1-5; no firm D call. The CDR3 runs to 13 residues. Germline lookup yields CDR1 SGHRS and CDR2 YFSETQ. The V gene lost 0 bases and the J gene lost 4 bases, with 5 bases spanning the gap. The CDR3 loop is CASSLDGNQPQHF. Written as DNA, the CDR3 is TGCGCCAGCAGCTTGGACGGGAATCAGCCCCAGCATTTT. Complete variable domain (other parts from reference TRBV5-1 and TRBJ1-5): KAGVTQTPRYLIKTRGQQVTLSCSPISGHRSVSWYQQTPGQGLQFLFEYFSETQRNKGNFPGRFSGRQFSNSRSEMNVSTLELGDSALYLCASSLDGNQPQHFGDGTRLSIL.

In DNA form, the CDR3 reads TGTGCCAGCAGCCAAGGGGCGGGAGGGTACGAGCAGTACTTC. Encoded protein: CASSQGAGGYEQYF. This rearrangement joins TRBV4-2 to TRBJ2-7; 9 bases are a match to TRBD2. The length of the CDR3 is 14 residues. In germline, CDR1 is LGHNA, CDR2 YNFKEQ. V lost 1 base and J lost 4; bases outside the gene matches: 2.

The genes are TRBV11-3 and TRBJ2-3; TRBD2 agrees at 9 bases. Trimming took 1 base from V and 1 from J; bases not matched to a gene: 0. The CDR3 runs 15 residues. The germline V gene has CDR1 SGHNT and CDR2 YENEEA. The CDR3 DNA is TGTGCCAGCAGCTTAGGGACTAGCGGCACAGATACGCAGTATTTT. It is translated as CASSLGTSGTDTQYF.

The genes are TRBV7-2 and TRBJ2-7, with D perhaps TRBD2 (5 bases). V was clipped by 5 bases and J by 2 bases, with 16 bases between them. Germline CDR1 reads SGHTA; CDR2 reads FQGNSA. The CDR3 length is 15 residues. The CDR3 DNA is TGTGCCAGCAGCCTCCCCCTCGGGGTTCCCTACGAGCAGTACTTC. Protein product: CASSLPLGVPYEQYF.

This clone showed up just once. The chain uses TRBV4-3 and TRBJ2-1; tentative D call: TRBD2 (5 bases). V lost 0 bases, J lost 1 base, and 7 bases lay in between. The CDR3 has 15 residues. Germline V CDR1 and CDR2: LGHNA, YSLEER. CDR3 bases: TGCGCCAGCAGCCAAGAAGAGGGTTCCTACAATGAGCAGTTCTTC. As protein: CASSQEEGSYNEQFF.